Listed below are T cell receptor beta chains from one sample, sequenced in a study of blood T cell repertoires in COVID-19. Using immunoSEQ multiplex PCR, the repertoire was profiled, and TCRdb retains in-frame clones only, with some absent. The sample carries around 60,000 clones, roughly four fifths recorded once. The source material was peripheral blood. These receptors came from a man older than 75 with acute or convalescent COVID-19. The CDR3 runs from the conserved cysteine through the conserved F or W. Fields, in order: V gene, J gene, CDR3 protein.

TRBV4-1	TRBJ1-2	CASSQDWGTSYGYTF
TRBV11-3	TRBJ1-2	CASSLGVFYGYTF
TRBV3-1/TRBV3-2	TRBJ2-2	CASSPRQGGWAGELFF
TRBV19	TRBJ1-4	CASTKGGARPNEKLFF
TRBV5-1	TRBJ1-1	CASSLERGARLNTEAFF
TRBV2	TRBJ2-3	CASSPGQGTDTQYF
TRBV5-4	TRBJ2-5	CASSPRQGAPTETQYF
TRBV19	TRBJ1-1	CASSPRTGGSRNTEAFF
TRBV7-9	TRBJ2-3	CASSPSGGEYTQYF
TRBV18	TRBJ2-2	CASSPPLSSGMTGELFF
TRBV30	TRBJ2-7	CAWSVPGREYEQYF
TRBV6-6	TRBJ1-3	CASSSPESGNTIYF
TRBV5-4	TRBJ1-2	CASSLAAQDYGYTF
TRBV4-1	TRBJ1-1	CASSNVDRGTEAFF
TRBV4-1	TRBJ1-4	CASSQQSEGGFNEKLFF
TRBV6-5	TRBJ1-5	CASSYSSGVQQPQHF
TRBV7-9	TRBJ1-2	CASSVDRVPYTF
TRBV4-2	TRBJ2-3	CASSLGVGGGQDTQYF
TRBV18	TRBJ1-5	CASSQGEGQPQHF
TRBV2	TRBJ1-6	CASRGGRQGSSYNSPLHF
TRBV7-2	TRBJ1-2	CASSLRGRFYGYTF
TRBV30	TRBJ2-7	CASSGTSGAYEQYF